A selection of T cell receptor beta chains follows, all from one sample in a study of T cell responses to AZD1222 COVID-19 vaccine. The repertoire was sequenced with immunoSEQ multiplex PCR; TCRdb's copy has only in-frame clones and lacks some. Seen here are under 150,000 clones, roughly 90% observed once, and the top ten hold 3% to 4%. The source material was peripheral blood, sampled on day 0 of AZD1222 vaccination. Receptors originate from an adult in good health. Each CDR3 is given with its conserved first and last residue. The D gene is left open where the match is weak. Only part of the rows carry a size: once, few, many, or a class if the clone is expanded.

V,size,D,J,CDR3,DNA
TRBV7-2,few,NA,TRBJ1-1,CASSLRAGQNTEAFF,TGTGCCAGCAGCTTAAGGGCAGGACAAAACACTGAAGCTTTCTTT
TRBV6-1,NA,NA,TRBJ1-1,CASSEQGRVNTEAFF,TGTGCCAGCAGTGAACAGGGACGGGTGAACACTGAAGCTTTCTTT
TRBV4-1,NA,NA,TRBJ1-2,CASSQEGAGPYGYTF,TGCGCCAGCAGCCAAGAGGGGGCCGGACCCTATGGCTACACCTTC
TRBV19,NA,NA,TRBJ1-1,CASLVRSGIHTEAFF,TGTGCCAGTCTAGTGAGGTCGGGGATCCACACTGAAGCTTTCTTT
TRBV7-2,NA,NA,TRBJ2-7,CASSLGSFSYEQYF,TGTGCCAGCAGCTTAGGTTCCTTTTCCTACGAGCAGTACTTC
TRBV18,NA,TRBD1,TRBJ2-1,CASSPRPIDRVRSDEQFF,TGTGCCAGCTCCCCCAGACCCATTGACAGGGTTAGGTCTGATGAGCAGTTCTTC
TRBV10-3,NA,TRBD1,TRBJ1-5,CATNGQGWDQPQHF,TGTGCCACCAATGGACAGGGTTGGGATCAGCCCCAGCATTTT
TRBV21-1,NA,NA,TRBJ1-1,CASTPYPGLNTEAFF,TGTGCCAGCACCCCGTACCCAGGATTGAACACTGAAGCTTTCTTT
TRBV6-5,once,NA,TRBJ1-6,CASSYSRAGNSPLHF,TGTGCCAGCAGTTACTCCAGAGCGGGCAATTCACCCCTCCACTTT
TRBV9,NA,NA,TRBJ1-3,CASAGYGNTIYF,TGTGCCAGCGCCGGGTATGGAAACACCATATATTTT
TRBV9,NA,NA,TRBJ1-2,CASSEQGVPNYGYTF,TGTGCCAGCAGCGAACAGGGAGTGCCTAACTATGGCTACACCTTC
TRBV9,once,TRBD2,TRBJ2-3,CASSAPLAGVRTDTQYF,TGTGCCAGCAGCGCCCCGCTAGCGGGGGTCCGCACAGATACGCAGTATTTT
TRBV3-1/TRBV3-2,NA,NA,TRBJ2-7,CASSQEKRRSYEQYF,TGTGCCAGCAGCCAAGAGAAGCGGCGCTCCTACGAGCAGTACTTC
TRBV7-2,NA,NA,TRBJ1-6,CASSLTSYNSPLHF,TGTGCCAGCAGCTTAACCAGCTATAATTCACCCCTCCACTTT
TRBV6-5,NA,NA,TRBJ1-1,CASSYSKDSMNTEAFF,TGTGCCAGCAGTTACTCGAAGGACAGCATGAACACTGAAGCTTTCTTT
TRBV19,NA,NA,TRBJ2-1,CATNGFAGARNEQFF,TGTGCCACTAATGGGTTTGCGGGGGCCCGTAATGAGCAGTTCTTC
TRBV3-1/TRBV3-2,few,TRBD1,TRBJ2-7,CASSQGPGQEPYEQYF,TGTGCCAGCAGCCAAGGCCCAGGACAGGAACCCTACGAGCAGTACTTC
TRBV19,NA,TRBD1,TRBJ1-6,CASSIDVGQVYNSPLHF,TGTGCCAGTAGTATAGATGTAGGACAGGTCTATAATTCACCCCTCCACTTT
TRBV10-3,NA,NA,TRBJ2-3,CAISGQSTDTQYF,TGTGCCATCAGTGGGCAGAGCACAGATACGCAGTATTTT
TRBV29-1,NA,NA,TRBJ2-1,CSVGVFRSGSYNEQFF,TGCAGCGTTGGGGTTTTTAGATCAGGCTCCTACAATGAGCAGTTCTTC
TRBV19,NA,NA,TRBJ1-1,CASSIKTVSSEAFF,TGTGCCAGTAGTATCAAGACAGTCTCTTCTGAAGCTTTCTTT
TRBV18,NA,NA,TRBJ2-7,CASSPSSGVREQYF,TGTGCCAGCTCACCATCCAGCGGCGTTCGCGAGCAGTACTTC
TRBV19,NA,NA,TRBJ1-6,CASSLDSKSSYNSPLHF,TGTGCCAGTAGTTTGGACAGTAAGAGCTCCTATAATTCACCCCTCCACTTT
TRBV15,NA,NA,TRBJ1-5,CATSSLGDQPQHF,TGTGCCACCAGCAGCCTTGGCGATCAGCCCCAGCATTTT
TRBV6-5,few,TRBD1,TRBJ1-1,CASSFRDRENTEAFF,TGTGCCAGCAGTTTCCGGGACAGGGAGAACACTGAAGCTTTCTTT
TRBV5-8,NA,NA,TRBJ1-3,CASRRTVSGNTIYF,TGTGCCAGCAGGAGGACAGTCTCTGGAAACACCATATATTTT
TRBV19,NA,NA,TRBJ1-2,CASSPTGTVNYGYTF,TGTGCCAGTAGTCCCACGGGAACAGTCAACTATGGCTACACCTTC
TRBV18,NA,NA,TRBJ1-2,CASSKQGAANYGYTF,TGTGCCAGCTCAAAACAGGGTGCAGCTAACTATGGCTACACCTTC
TRBV2,NA,TRBD1,TRBJ2-1,CASTGQALNEQFF,TGTGCCAGTACGGGACAGGCTCTCAATGAGCAGTTCTTC
TRBV19,NA,NA,TRBJ1-2,CASRAWGENYGYTF,TGTGCCAGTAGGGCTTGGGGAGAAAACTATGGCTACACCTTC
TRBV5-1,NA,TRBD2,TRBJ2-3,CASSLTAGGFINTDTQYF,TGCGCCAGCAGCTTAACGGCGGGGGGATTCATCAACACAGATACGCAGTATTTT
TRBV7-6,NA,TRBD1,TRBJ1-4,CASSPRGQGSYNEKLFF,TGTGCCAGCAGCCCTCGAGGACAGGGGTCATATAATGAAAAACTGTTTTTT
TRBV5-1,NA,TRBD2,TRBJ2-3,CASSLGTSGTDTQYF,TGCGCCAGCAGCTTAGGGACTAGCGGCACAGATACGCAGTATTTT
TRBV2,NA,NA,TRBJ2-3,CASRALKGDTQYF,TGTGCCAGCAGGGCCTTAAAGGGAGATACGCAGTATTTT
TRBV5-1,NA,TRBD1,TRBJ2-5,CASSSSTGVETQYF,TGCGCCAGCAGCTCCAGCACAGGGGTGGAGACCCAGTACTTC
TRBV3-1/TRBV3-2,NA,NA,TRBJ2-7,CASSRYAFVLDEQYF,TGTGCCAGCAGCAGGTATGCTTTCGTGTTAGACGAGCAGTACTTC